Shown below are 29 T cell receptor beta chains from a single sample sequenced in a study of identical twins. TCRdb analysed the 5' RACE reads with MiXCR anew, one entry per CDR3 protein. The sample holds 140,000 to 150,000 distinct CDR3 sequences; roughly 3.2% are singletons and the top ten take 7.5% to 8.5%. Sequencing input: memory T cells sorted from blood. Source of these receptors: a young man in good health.

This clonotype was found many times. The chain carries TRBV5-1 and TRBJ2-1; unclear D gene. Germline lookup yields CDR1 SGHRS and CDR2 YFSETQ. The V end was cut by 0 bases, the J end by 0 bases, with 10 bases between. This CDR3 comprises 16 residues. The CDR3 loop reads CASSLVGKSSYNEQFF. The CDR3 DNA sequence: TGCGCCAGCAGCTTGGTAGGGAAAAGCTCCTACAATGAGCAGTTCTTC.

This clonotype has ten or more counts. V and J are TRBV7-8 and TRBJ2-7; possibly TRBD1 for D (6 bases). The germline CDR1 and CDR2 sequences are SGHVS and FQNEAQ. This CDR3 comprises 16 residues. With 0 bases removed from V and 4 bases from J, the gap between germline ends came to 16 bases. The CDR3 nucleotides read TGTGCCAGCAGCTTAGCGAGAGCAGGGGCACCATACGAGCAGTACTTC. Translated, it gives CASSLARAGAPYEQYF.

The rearrangement joins TRBV24-1 to TRBJ1-2; the D gene is possibly TRBD1 (5 bases). CDR1 KGHDR and CDR2 SFDVKD come from the germline V gene. This CDR3 is built from 15 residues. Trimming removed 1 base from V and 6 bases from J, with 14 bases in between. The CDR3, as DNA: TGTGCCACCAGTGATTTCCCACGAGGGGACGATGGCTACACCTTC. It codes for CATSDFPRGDDGYTF.

In this sample, this clonotype turned up many times. This chain uses TRBV7-2 with TRBJ2-2; 14 nucleotides align to TRBD2. The V gene's germline CDR1 is SGHTA and CDR2 FQGNSA. The V segment lost 2 bases and the J segment 4 bases; nucleotides outside the gene matches: 9. CDR3 size: 19 residues. The CDR3 loop reads CASSLSLGLAGVGTGELFF. The CDR3 DNA is TGTGCCAGCAGCTTATCGTTGGGACTAGCGGGAGTAGGCACCGGGGAGCTGTTTTTT.

This clonotype occurred many times. V gene TRBV7-2 combines with J gene TRBJ2-1; D not resolved. The CDR3 loop spans 13 amino acids. The germline gives CDR1 SGHTA, CDR2 FQGNSA. The germline V and J ends were trimmed by 5 bases and 8 bases, with 13 bases remaining between them. The CDR3 loop is CASSTLGHDEQFF. For the CDR3, the DNA is TGTGCCAGCAGCACCCTAGGGCACGATGAGCAGTTCTTC.

In this sample, this clonotype turned up many times. This chain's CDR3 is CASSEEYNEQFF. The DNA for the CDR3 is TGTGCCAGCAGTGAGGAGTACAATGAGCAGTTCTTC. The rearrangement uses TRBV28 and TRBJ2-1; unclear D gene. The CDR3 is 12 residues long. V lost 5 bases, J lost 4 bases, and 6 bases lay in between. CDR1 and CDR2 from the germline V gene are MDHEN and SYDVKM.

This clonotype was seen repeatedly, ten times or more. The chain has TRBV5-1 and TRBJ2-6; possibly TRBD1 for D (5 bases). The CDR3 is 15 residues long. Germline CDR1 is SGHRS and CDR2 is YFSETQ. V lost 3 bases and J lost 2, with 9 bases in between. The CDR3 loop is CASSSARAGANVLTF. The CDR3 bases are TGCGCCAGCAGCTCGGCCAGGGCTGGGGCCAACGTCCTGACTTTC.

This clonotype was seen ten or more times. The chain uses TRBV5-5 and TRBJ2-2, with 7 positions matching TRBD1. CDR1 is SGHKS and CDR2 is YYEKEE in the germline V gene (reference sequence). The CDR3 runs to 15 residues. With V trimmed by 3 bases and J by 6 bases, 8 bases remained unmatched. Written as DNA, the CDR3 is TGTGCCAGCAGCTCTCAAACGCAGGGGGCCGGGGAGCTGTTTTTT. Translated: CASSSQTQGAGELFF.

There are many counts of this clonotype. The CDR3 reads CAISGLAITYNEQFF. As DNA, the CDR3 is TGTGCCATCAGTGGACTAGCGATCACCTACAATGAGCAGTTCTTC. V usage is TRBV10-3 and J usage is TRBJ2-1, with TRBD2 matching over 8 bases. The CDR3 is made up of 15 amino acids. Germline CDR1 and CDR2: ENHRY and SYGVKD. Trimming at V came to 4 bases and at J to 2 bases, leaving 4 bases not matched to a gene.

At least ten counts were recorded for this clonotype. The V call is TRBV10-3, the J call TRBJ2-1; D unclear. CDR3 length: 12 residues. Germline CDR1 reads ENHRY; CDR2 reads SYGVKD. Trimming cost V 3 bases and J 3 bases, with 3 bases left between them. The CDR3 nucleotides are TGTGCCATCAGTGACAACTACAATGAGCAGTTCTTC. It encodes CAISDNYNEQFF.

This clonotype was seen many times. V gene TRBV7-9 combines with J gene TRBJ2-5; D ambiguous. The ends were cut back, 5 bases at V and 5 bases at J, with 6 bases in the middle. The CDR3 length is 11 residues. Germline CDR1 reads SEHNR; CDR2 reads FQNEAQ (reference sequence). The DNA of the CDR3 is TGTGCCAGCAGCATAGTGGAGACCCAGTACTTC. Amino acids: CASSIVETQYF.

This clonotype was counted at least ten times. The gene calls are TRBV6-1 and TRBJ2-3; TRBD2 matches at 9 bases. Trimming took 7 bases from V and 3 from J; bases not matched to a gene: 5. The CDR3 runs 14 residues. Per the germline V gene, CDR1 is MNHNS and CDR2 is SASEGT. In nucleotides, the CDR3 is TGTGCCAGCAACCCAGGACTAGCGACAGATACGCAGTATTTT. It translates to CASNPGLATDTQYF.

This clonotype was detected many times. V usage is TRBV6-1 and J usage is TRBJ1-2, with a weak D call TRBD1 (6 bases). In germline, CDR1 is MNHNS, CDR2 SASEGT. V was shortened by 3 bases and J by 4 bases, with 9 bases between the two germline ends. The CDR3 is 13 amino acids. CDR3 DNA: TGTGCCAGCAGTGAGACAGGTCCCTATGGCTACACCTTC. Its protein product is CASSETGPYGYTF.

This clonotype was observed many times. The genes are TRBV25-1 and TRBJ2-1; D is perhaps TRBD2 (6 bases). The CDR3 has 17 residues. Germline CDR1 and CDR2: MGHDK and SYGVNS. Trimming left V 7 bases short and J 4 bases short, with 23 bases between. CDR3 sequence (DNA): TGTGCCAGCACCACCTCCCTCGCCGGGAGAGGATACAATGAGCAGTTCTTC. This gives the protein CASTTSLAGRGYNEQFF.

This clonotype was counted at least ten times. V is TRBV20-1 and J is TRBJ1-5; TRBD1 agrees at 8 bases. CDR1 and CDR2 from the germline V gene are DFQATT and SNEGSKA (reference sequence). V was pared by 6 bases and J by 0 bases, with 7 bases of the junction left unmatched. The CDR3 spans 15 residues. CDR3 loop: CSAEDRGASNQPQHF. CDR3 coding DNA: TGCAGTGCGGAAGACAGGGGCGCTAGCAATCAGCCCCAGCATTTT.

This clonotype was counted ten times or more. This chain links TRBV6-2 or TRBV6-3 with TRBJ2-1; D is possibly TRBD2 (5 bases). Trimming stripped 5 bases from V and 8 bases from J, with 19 bases between. Per germline, CDR1 MNHEY and CDR2 SVGEGT. The CDR3 has 15 amino acids. CDR3 nucleotides: TGTGCCAGCAGTGATAGACTACCCATTGATCATGAGCAGTTCTTC. It is translated as CASSDRLPIDHEQFF.

Ten or more counts support this clonotype. CDR3 DNA: TGCGCCAGCAGATTGACGGTCTACAATGAGCAGTTCTTC. This encodes CASRLTVYNEQFF. The rearrangement joins TRBV5-1 to TRBJ2-1; unclear D gene. Per germline, CDR1 SGHRS and CDR2 YFSETQ. There are 13 residues in the CDR3. V was clipped by 5 bases and J by 3 bases, with 9 bases between them.

At least ten counts were recorded for this clonotype. The chain couples TRBV5-1 to TRBJ2-5; the D gene could be TRBD1 or TRBD2 (5 bases each). Germline V lookup: CDR1 SGHRS, CDR2 YFSETQ. The CDR3 loop spans 15 amino acids. Trimming removed 4 bases from V and 4 bases from J, with 17 bases in between. This CDR3 is CASSRTGDHAETQYF. DNA of the CDR3: TGCGCCAGCAGCAGAACCGGGGACCACGCAGAGACCCAGTACTTC.

This clonotype was seen ten or more times. The junction departs from germline at one end; a sequencing error may be responsible. The V call is TRBV7-9, the J call TRBJ1-6, with a tentative D call TRBD1 (6 bases). The CDR3 is made up of 15 amino acids. The germline V gene has CDR1 SEHNR and CDR2 FQNEAQ (reference sequence). CDR3 bases: TGTGCCAGCAGTTTAGGCTCGGGGACAAATTCACCCCTCCACTTT. This sequence encodes CASSLGSGTNSPLHF.

This clonotype was recorded at least ten times. The chain has TRBV2 and TRBJ2-3, with 14 positions matching TRBD2. Trimming took 6 bases from V and 6 from J; bases not matched to a gene: 5. CDR1 is SNHLY and CDR2 is FYNNEI in the germline V gene. This CDR3 spans 15 amino acids. This CDR3 is CASSRLAGGPDTQYF. The CDR3 DNA reads as TGTGCCAGCAGCCGACTAGCGGGAGGGCCGGATACGCAGTATTTT.

This clonotype was counted ten times or more. This chain links TRBV6-1 with TRBJ2-1; 9 bases match TRBD1. CDR1 is MNHNS and CDR2 is SASEGT in the germline V gene. The CDR3 contains 14 residues. V trimming: 7 bases; J trimming: 6 bases; junction bases outside the gene matches: 7. CDR3 in amino acids: CASIAGTGSNEQFF. CDR3 in DNA: TGTGCCAGCATCGCCGGGACAGGGAGCAATGAGCAGTTCTTC.

Remarks on this clonotype: This clone may be a read error of a much larger clone one base away. This chain connects TRBV5-1 to TRBJ1-1; D is unresolved. This CDR3 region has 13 residues. Germline CDR1 SGHRS, CDR2 YFSETQ. The CDR3 nucleotides read TGCGCCAGCAGCTTGGTCAGGAACACTGAAGCTTTATTT. It translates to CASSLVRNTEALF.

This clonotype was detected ten times or more. The chain is built from TRBV25-1 and TRBJ2-7, with 7 bases that match TRBD2. Germline V gene lookup returns CDR1 MGHDK and CDR2 SYGVNS. This CDR3 contains 12 residues. With 4 bases clipped from V and 5 bases from J, the junction kept 2 bases outside the gene matches. DNA for the CDR3: TGTGCCAGCAGTGGCCGGGGGGACGAGCAGTACTTC. Amino acid sequence: CASSGRGDEQYF.

This clonotype was detected many times. V usage is TRBV28 and J usage is TRBJ1-6; 9 bases map to TRBD1. CDR1 and CDR2 from the germline V gene are MDHEN and SYDVKM. CDR3 length: 14 residues. The V segment lost 4 bases and the J segment 7 bases; nucleotides outside the gene matches: 2. DNA for the CDR3: TGTGCCAGCAGTTACAGGGGGCGGAATTCACCCCTCCACTTT. This gives the protein CASSYRGRNSPLHF.

The chain has TRBV18 and TRBJ2-7; D possibly corresponds to TRBD1 (5 bases). V was clipped by 3 bases and J by 2 bases, with 8 bases between them. The CDR3 runs 13 residues. The germline V gene encodes CDR1 KGHSH and CDR2 LQKENI. CDR3 region: CASSPQDTYEQYV. The CDR3 DNA follows: TGTGCCAGCTCACCCCAGGACACCTACGAGCAGTACGTC.

This clonotype has at least ten counts. The chain combines TRBV7-9 with TRBJ1-4; D is ambiguous. This CDR3 is built from 12 residues. Germline values: CDR1 SEHNR, CDR2 FQNEAQ (reference sequence). V shed 2 bases and J shed 7 bases, with 5 bases lying between them. CDR3 sequence reads: CASSLYTEKLFF. The CDR3 nucleotides are TGTGCCAGCAGCTTATACACTGAAAAACTGTTTTTT.

This clonotype was recorded at least ten times. The CDR3 DNA reads as TGTGCCAGCAGTTTCATCCGGCACTCTGGGGCCAACGTCCTGACTTTC. As protein: CASSFIRHSGANVLTF. The chain carries TRBV12-3 or TRBV12-4 and TRBJ2-6; D gene ambiguous. Between the trimmed V and J ends, which lost 3 bases and 0 bases, there was a span of 9 bases. The CDR3 length is 16 residues.

This chain connects TRBV14 to TRBJ2-5, with TRBD1 matching 7 bases. This CDR3 is built from 14 residues. V lost 4 bases, J lost 3 bases, and 5 bases stayed unmatched. Germline V lookup: CDR1 SGHDN, CDR2 FVKESK. CDR3 nucleotides: TGTGCCAGCAGCCCTACGACAGGGAAAGAGACCCAGTACTTC. Protein: CASSPTTGKETQYF.

The sample holds many counts of this clonotype. The chain combines TRBV7-6 with TRBJ2-2; TRBD1 or TRBD2 may be the D gene (5 bases each). The CDR3 consists of 17 residues. With 2 bases removed from V and 2 bases from J, the gap between germline ends came to 15 bases. The V gene's germline CDR1 is SGHVS and CDR2 FNYEAQ. CDR3 nucleotides: TGTGCCAGCAGCTTATTCTCCCGGGGCAGCAACACCGGGGAGCTGTTTTTT. Protein sequence: CASSLFSRGSNTGELFF.